What follows are 22 T cell receptor beta chains derived from one specimen sequenced in a study of shared clonotypes between healthy human individuals. TCRdb's table, derived via immunoSEQ multiplex PCR, lists solely in-frame clones and lacks some. The sample has approximately 1.5 million clones, 95% to 99% seen once. Specimen: naive CD4+ T cells sorted from blood. The subset denotes: CD45RA+ positively selected. All receptors come from a man younger than 45 in good health.

This sequence joins TRBV5-1 and TRBJ2-3, with 15 bases fitting TRBD2. The CDR3 spans 18 residues. From germline, CDR1 is SGHRS and CDR2 YFSETQ. J was trimmed by 2 bases and V by 4 bases; bases with no gene match: 8. CDR3 loop: CASSPGLAGGRNTDTQYF. DNA of the CDR3: TGCGCCAGCAGCCCCGGACTAGCGGGAGGGCGAAACACAGATACGCAGTATTTT.

This chain connects TRBV23-1 to TRBJ2-1, with no clear D. TRBV23-1 is marked as an open reading frame, function uncertain. This CDR3 region has 14 residues. V shed 6 bases and J shed 3 bases, with 12 bases lying between them. The CDR3 nucleotides read TGCGCCAGCAGCCACCGGAGTCTCTACAATGAGCAGTTCTTC. It is translated as CASSHRSLYNEQFF.

The chain joins TRBV5-1 to TRBJ2-5; 11 nucleotides align to TRBD2. J lost 2 bases, V lost 0 bases, and 3 bases had no gene match. Germline loops: CDR1 SGHRS, CDR2 YFSETQ. This CDR3 has 16 residues. The CDR3: CASSLGTSGGQETQYF. For the CDR3, the DNA is TGCGCCAGCAGCTTGGGAACTAGCGGGGGTCAAGAGACCCAGTACTTC.

CDR3: CASSAPNGQRGYTF. The CDR3 DNA reads as TGCGCCAGCAGTGCTCCGAACGGACAGCGGGGCTACACCTTC. The rearrangement uses TRBV10-2 and TRBJ1-2; TRBD1 is a possible D gene (6 bases). The CDR3 is 14 amino acids. Per the germline V gene, CDR1 is WSHSY and CDR2 is SAAADI. V was clipped by 4 bases and J by 8 bases, with 17 bases between them.

The V and J genes are TRBV27 and TRBJ1-2; perhaps TRBD1 as D (5 bases). CDR1 MNHEY and CDR2 SMNVEV come from the germline V gene (reference sequence). V lost 2 bases and J 4 bases, leaving 5 bases between the germline ends. This CDR3 is built from 12 residues. The CDR3 DNA reads as TGTGCCAGCAGTTTACAGGGCTATGGCTACACCTTC. It translates to CASSLQGYGYTF.

The chain joins TRBV5-4 to TRBJ2-7, with 8 nucleotides matching TRBD1. Trimming cost V 4 bases and J 4 bases; bases outside gene matches: 7. Per germline, CDR1 SGHNT and CDR2 YYREEE (reference sequence). The CDR3 loop spans 14 amino acids. In DNA, the CDR3 is TGTGCCAGCAGCACCGTAGGACAGGGATACGAGCAGTACTTC. Protein product: CASSTVGQGYEQYF.

The V call is TRBV6-1, the J call TRBJ2-2; 7 bases are shared with TRBD2. The CDR3 sequence is 15 residues long. V lost 3 bases, J lost 0 bases, and 1 base stayed unmatched. Germline V lookup: CDR1 MNHNS, CDR2 SASEGT. The CDR3 protein is CASSELAANTGELFF. As DNA, the CDR3 is TGTGCCAGCAGTGAGCTAGCGGCGAACACCGGGGAGCTGTTTTTT.

The rearrangement uses TRBV5-1 and TRBJ2-7; the match to TRBD2 covers 13 bases. The junction had 7 bases not matched to a gene; V was cut back by 3 bases and J by 7 bases. The CDR3 covers 15 residues. Germline V gene lookup returns CDR1 SGHRS and CDR2 YFSETQ. CDR3 sequence reads: CASSSGLAGPGEQYF. In DNA form, the CDR3 reads TGCGCCAGCAGCTCGGGACTAGCGGGACCGGGTGAGCAGTACTTC.

The CDR3 region has the DNA TGTGCCAGTAGTGGGGGGCTAAGGGGCTACACCTTC. Translation gives CASSGGLRGYTF. The gene calls are TRBV19 and TRBJ1-2, with D maybe TRBD1 (6 bases). In germline, CDR1 is LNHDA, CDR2 SQIVND (reference sequence). Between the trimmed V and J ends, which lost 5 bases and 8 bases, there was a span of 12 bases. The CDR3 is 12 residues long. The full variable domain, rest sourced from reference TRBV19 and TRBJ1-2, is DGGITQSPKYLFRKEGQNVTLSCEQNLNHDAMYWYRQDPGQGLRLIYYSQIVNDFQKGDIAEGYSVSREKKESFPLTVTSAQKNPTAFYLCASSGGLRGYTFGSGTRLTVV.

With respect to this clone: The same CDR3 is also encoded by other DNA sequences in this sample. This rearrangement joins TRBV18 to TRBJ2-7, with no clear D. Trimming took 2 bases from V and 3 from J, leaving 8 bases between them. The germline CDR1 and CDR2 sequences are KGHSH and LQKENI. The CDR3 loop spans 13 amino acids. This chain's CDR3 is CASSPGLGYEQYF. The DNA for the CDR3 is TGTGCCAGCTCACCAGGTCTAGGCTACGAGCAGTACTTC. The full variable domain, in which reference TRBV18 and TRBJ2-7 provide the parts outside the CDR3, is NAGVMQNPRHLVRRRGQEARLRCSPMKGHSHVYWYRQLPEEGLKFMVYLQKENIIDESGMPKERFSAEFPKEGPSILRIQQVVRGDSAAYFCASSPGLGYEQYFGPGTRLTVT.

CDR3 sequence (DNA): TGTGCCAGCAGCTCTAATGGAGGGACCAACCTCCGCTCTGGAAACACCATATATTTT. Protein: CASSSNGGTNLRSGNTIYF. V is TRBV7-8 and J is TRBJ1-3; maybe TRBD1 (5 bases). Looked up from germline, CDR1 is SGHVS and CDR2 is FQNEAQ. The CDR3 is 19 residues long. V was shortened by 4 bases and J by 0 bases, with 22 bases between the two germline ends.

V gene TRBV19 combines with J gene TRBJ1-4; TRBD1 agrees at 7 bases. Germline V gene lookup returns CDR1 LNHDA and CDR2 SQIVND (reference sequence). CDR3 length: 18 residues. With V trimmed by 5 bases and J by 8 bases, 20 bases remained unmatched. The CDR3 nucleotides read TGTGCCAGTAGTCCCAGCCCCCTTGGGACAGCCCTAGACGAAAAACTGTTTTTT. This gives the protein CASSPSPLGTALDEKLFF.

This clone has only one observation. The chain joins TRBV28 to TRBJ2-7, with TRBD1 as a possible D gene (5 bases). Germline CDR1 MDHEN, CDR2 SYDVKM. V lost 4 bases and J 5 bases, leaving 12 bases between the germline ends. The CDR3 length is 13 residues. CDR3 amino acids: CASSSPGLNEQYF. The CDR3 DNA is TGTGCCAGCAGTTCGCCAGGGCTGAACGAGCAGTACTTC.

V usage is TRBV18 and J usage is TRBJ2-3, with 12 bases aligning to TRBD2. The CDR3 length is 17 residues. Germline values: CDR1 KGHSH, CDR2 LQKENI. J gave up 2 bases and V 6 bases, and 9 bases lay outside the gene matches. This CDR3 reads CASSPLTSGSPTDTQYF. The CDR3 DNA reads TGTGCCAGCTCCCCGTTGACTAGCGGGAGTCCCACAGATACGCAGTATTTT.

This sequence joins TRBV18 and TRBJ2-1; D not resolved. This CDR3 is built from 14 residues. The germline V gene encodes CDR1 KGHSH and CDR2 LQKENI. The germline V and J ends were trimmed by 5 bases and 4 bases, with 12 bases remaining between them. The CDR3 nucleotides are TGTGCCAGCTCAGCGACTTACGGATACAATGAGCAGTTCTTC. Amino acid sequence: CASSATYGYNEQFF.

The V call is TRBV9, the J call TRBJ2-3, with 11 bases aligning to TRBD2. The CDR3 sequence is 16 residues long. The V gene end was trimmed by 0 bases and the J gene end by 7 bases; junction bases not matched to a gene: 7. CDR1 SGDLS and CDR2 YYNGEE come from the germline V gene. CDR3 residues: CASSVARTSGRNTQYF. CDR3 coding DNA: TGTGCCAGCAGCGTAGCCCGGACTAGCGGGCGCAATACGCAGTATTTT.

The rearrangement uses TRBV9 and TRBJ1-3; unclear D gene. The germline V gene encodes CDR1 SGDLS and CDR2 YYNGEE. This CDR3 comprises 14 residues. The V and J ends lost 0 bases and 4 bases respectively, with 8 bases between them. The CDR3 spells CASSVDTVGNTIYF. The CDR3 DNA is TGTGCCAGCAGCGTAGATACGGTCGGAAACACCATATATTTT.

The J gene is TRBJ1-2, the V gene TRBV19; D is perhaps TRBD1 (5 bases). Germline V CDR1 and CDR2: LNHDA, SQIVND (reference sequence). Trimming removed 10 bases from V and 7 bases from J, with 10 bases in between. The CDR3 is made up of 10 amino acids. The CDR3 sequence is CATGTGGYTF. CDR3 in DNA: TGTGCCACCGGGACTGGTGGCTACACCTTC.

J is TRBJ2-5 and V is TRBV27, with 11 nucleotides matching TRBD2. This CDR3 has 15 residues. V dropped 8 bases and J dropped 5; count of bases not matched to a gene: 10. CDR1 and CDR2 from the germline V gene are MNHEY and SMNVEV (reference sequence). Written as DNA, the CDR3 is TGTGCCAGCCAGACTAGCGGGATCCCCCGGGAGACCCAGTACTTC. Protein product: CASQTSGIPRETQYF.

This rearrangement joins TRBV7-6 to TRBJ2-1; 8 nucleotides agree with TRBD2. Germline V gene sequence: CDR1 SGHVS, CDR2 FNYEAQ. The trim removed 5 bases at V and 7 bases at J, leaving 10 bases unmatched. The CDR3 totals 15 residues. This chain's CDR3 is CASSPNGLAHNEQFF. CDR3 nucleotides: TGTGCCAGCAGCCCCAACGGACTAGCTCATAATGAGCAGTTCTTC.

The chain recombines TRBV19 with TRBJ2-5; 8 nucleotides line up with TRBD2. Germline CDR1 and CDR2: LNHDA and SQIVND (reference sequence). V lost 4 bases and J lost 1; bases outside the gene matches: 5. This CDR3 comprises 15 residues. Here the CDR3 DNA reads TGTGCCAGTAGTAGCCGGACTAGCAGCCAAGAGACCCAGTACTTC. Protein: CASSSRTSSQETQYF.

The chain recombines TRBV12-5 with TRBJ2-1; TRBD1 is a possible D gene (5 bases). CDR3 size: 14 residues. CDR1 and CDR2 (germline): LGHNT, FRNRAP. The germline V and J ends were trimmed by 1 base and 5 bases, with 9 bases remaining between them. In nucleotides, the CDR3 is TGTGCTAGTGGTTTGGGACAGAATAACAATGAGCAGTTCTTC. As protein: CASGLGQNNNEQFF.